This T cell receptor beta chain was profiled in a study of B cell selection in AIRE deficiency. General observations from the study: Shorter CDR3s marked shared Treg sequences, biased toward few non-templated insertions. Only about 10% of around 3,800 shared Treg sequences were patient-specific; about 30% healthy-specific. AIRE-deficient Tconv and Treg repertoires matched healthy donors in TCRBV, CDR3 length, diversity. With only TCRbeta sequenced, about 37% of shared healthy Treg sequences overlapped Tconv.

Profiled with immunoSEQ multiplex PCR; TCRdb holds only in-frame clones, not every one. Among tens of thousands of clones listed, around 96% were seen once. Details on this clone: Its specificity is not known.

CD4+CD127+ cells were sorted as the conventional CD4 T cells. CDR3 length equals 11 residues. V lost 5 bases to trimming and J lost 7 bases, with 6 bases between them. The germline CDR1 and CDR2 sequences are MGHDK and SYGVNS. The V gene is TRBV25-1, the J gene TRBJ2-1; D not certain. This TCR derives from a human donor in good health. Sequenced: CD4+CD127+ conventional T cells sorted from PBMCs. CDR3 DNA: TGTGCCAGCAGTCCACGGAATGAGCAGTTCTTC. This sequence encodes CASSPRNEQFF. Variable domain in full (rest from reference TRBV25-1 and TRBJ2-1): EADIYQTPRYLVIGTGKKITLECSQTMGHDKMYWYQQDPGMELHLIHYSYGVNSTEKGDLSSESTVSRIRTEHFPLTLESARPSHTSQYLCASSPRNEQFFGPGTRLTVL.